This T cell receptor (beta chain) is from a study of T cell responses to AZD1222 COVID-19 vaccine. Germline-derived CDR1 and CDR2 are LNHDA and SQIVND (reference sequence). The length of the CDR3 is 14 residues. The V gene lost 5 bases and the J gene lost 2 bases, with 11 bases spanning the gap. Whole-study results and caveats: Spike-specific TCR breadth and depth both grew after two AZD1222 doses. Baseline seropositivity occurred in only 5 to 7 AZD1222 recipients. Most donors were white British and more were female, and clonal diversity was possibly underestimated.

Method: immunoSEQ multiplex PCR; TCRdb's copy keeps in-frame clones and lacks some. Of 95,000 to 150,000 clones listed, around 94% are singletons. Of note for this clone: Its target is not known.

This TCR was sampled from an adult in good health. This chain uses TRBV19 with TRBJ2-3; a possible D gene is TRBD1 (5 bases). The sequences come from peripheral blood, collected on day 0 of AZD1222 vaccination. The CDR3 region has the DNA TGTGCCAGTAGTGCCCGACAGATCACAGATACGCAGTATTTT. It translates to CASSARQITDTQYF. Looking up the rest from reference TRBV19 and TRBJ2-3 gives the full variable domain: DGGITQSPKYLFRKEGQNVTLSCEQNLNHDAMYWYRQDPGQGLRLIYYSQIVNDFQKGDIAEGYSVSREKKESFPLTVTSAQKNPTAFYLCASSARQITDTQYFGPGTRLTVL.